The clone carrying this T cell receptor (beta chain) was observed many times. The entry originates in a study of glioma-infiltrating T cells. Using RNA template, CDR3s of TCR alpha and beta were amplified with iRepertoire arm-PCR. Input was roughly 85-400 ng of tissue mRNA or PBMC total RNA. TCRdb recomputed calls from the multiplex PCR reads with MiXCR, one row per CDR3 protein. The table lists under 200,000 distinct CDR3 sequences, roughly 45% of them singletons. Sample: glioma tissue, nonneoplastic brain tissue, or PBMCs (not recorded which). This sequence originates from a human donor with low-grade glioma or glioblastoma, undergoing nonglioma brain surgery, or in good health (not recorded which).

The DNA for the CDR3 is TGTGCCAGCAGCCCGTATGGCTACACCTTC. Amino acids: CASSPYGYTF. The chain links TRBV6-7 to TRBJ1-2; D is undetermined. TRBV6-7 is an ORF, and what it does is uncertain. The V end was cut by 6 bases, the J end by 5 bases, with 4 bases between. CDR3 length equals 10 residues.